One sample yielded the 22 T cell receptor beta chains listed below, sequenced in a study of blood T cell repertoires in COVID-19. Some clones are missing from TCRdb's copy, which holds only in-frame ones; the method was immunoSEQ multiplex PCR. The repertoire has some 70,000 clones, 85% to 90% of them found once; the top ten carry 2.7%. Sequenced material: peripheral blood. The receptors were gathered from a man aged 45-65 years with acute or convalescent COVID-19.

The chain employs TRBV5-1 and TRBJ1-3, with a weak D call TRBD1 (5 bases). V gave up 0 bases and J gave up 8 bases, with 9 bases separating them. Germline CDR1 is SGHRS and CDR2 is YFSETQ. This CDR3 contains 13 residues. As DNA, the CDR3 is TGCGCCAGCAGCTTGGGTGGAGGGGACACCATATATTTT. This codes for CASSLGGGDTIYF. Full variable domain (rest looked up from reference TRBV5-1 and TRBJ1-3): KAGVTQTPRYLIKTRGQQVTLSCSPISGHRSVSWYQQTPGQGLQFLFEYFSETQRNKGNFPGRFSGRQFSNSRSEMNVSTLELGDSALYLCASSLGGGDTIYFGEGSWLTVV.

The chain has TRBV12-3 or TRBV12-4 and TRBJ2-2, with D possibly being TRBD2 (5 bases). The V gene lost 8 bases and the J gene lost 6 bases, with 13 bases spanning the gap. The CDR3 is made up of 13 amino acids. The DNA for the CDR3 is TGTGCCAGCTGGAGGTTTGAGGCCGGGGAGCTGTTTTTT. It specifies CASWRFEAGELFF.

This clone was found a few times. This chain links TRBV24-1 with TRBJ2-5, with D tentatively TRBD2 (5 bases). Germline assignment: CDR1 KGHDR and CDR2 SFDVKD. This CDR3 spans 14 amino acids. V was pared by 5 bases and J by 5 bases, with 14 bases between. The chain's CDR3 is CATSGGISGETQYF. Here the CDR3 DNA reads TGTGCCACCAGTGGTGGTATCTCGGGGGAGACCCAGTACTTC.

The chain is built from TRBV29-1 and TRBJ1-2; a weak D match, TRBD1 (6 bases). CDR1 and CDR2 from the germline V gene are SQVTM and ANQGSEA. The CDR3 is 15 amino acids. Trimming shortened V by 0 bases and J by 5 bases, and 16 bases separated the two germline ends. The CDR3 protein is CSVEEGGGRRYGYTF. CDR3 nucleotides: TGCAGCGTTGAAGAGGGAGGGGGGCGCCGGTATGGCTACACCTTC. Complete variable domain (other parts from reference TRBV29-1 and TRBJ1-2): SAVISQKPSRDICQRGTSLTIQCQVDSQVTMMFWYRQQPGQSLTLIATANQGSEATYESGFVIDKFPISRPNLTFSTLTVSNMSPEDSSIYLCSVEEGGGRRYGYTFGSGTRLTVV.

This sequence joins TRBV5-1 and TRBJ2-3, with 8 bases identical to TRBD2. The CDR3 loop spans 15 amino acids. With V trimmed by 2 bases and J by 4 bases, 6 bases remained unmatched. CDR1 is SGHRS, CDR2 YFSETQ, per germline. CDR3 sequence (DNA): TGCGCCAGCAGCTTTCCCCGGGAGGGCCCAGATACGCAGTATTTT. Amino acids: CASSFPREGPDTQYF.

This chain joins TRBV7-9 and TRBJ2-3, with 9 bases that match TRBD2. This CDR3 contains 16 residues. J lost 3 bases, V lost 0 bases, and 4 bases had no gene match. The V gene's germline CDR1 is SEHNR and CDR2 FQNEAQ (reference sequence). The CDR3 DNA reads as TGTGCCAGCAGCTTAGCTAGCGGGAGATTTACAGATACGCAGTATTTT. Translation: CASSLASGRFTDTQYF.

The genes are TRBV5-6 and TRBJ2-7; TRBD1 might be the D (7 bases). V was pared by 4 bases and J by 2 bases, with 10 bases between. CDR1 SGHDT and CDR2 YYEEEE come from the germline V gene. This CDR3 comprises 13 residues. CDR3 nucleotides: TGTGCCAGCAGCGGCGGGACAGCCTACGAGCAGTACGTC. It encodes CASSGGTAYEQYV.

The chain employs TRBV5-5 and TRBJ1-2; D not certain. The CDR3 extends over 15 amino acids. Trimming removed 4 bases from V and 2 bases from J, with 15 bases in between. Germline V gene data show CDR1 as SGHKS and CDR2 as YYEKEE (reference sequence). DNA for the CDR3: TGTGCCAGCAGCCTCTACGGGGAGGGCAACTATGGCTACACCTTC. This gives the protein CASSLYGEGNYGYTF. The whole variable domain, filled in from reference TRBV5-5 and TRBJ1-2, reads DAGVTQSPTHLIKTRGQQVTLRCSPISGHKSVSWYQQVLGQGPQFIFQYYEKEERGRGNFPDRFSARQFPNYSSELNVNALLLGDSALYLCASSLYGEGNYGYTFGSGTRLTVV.

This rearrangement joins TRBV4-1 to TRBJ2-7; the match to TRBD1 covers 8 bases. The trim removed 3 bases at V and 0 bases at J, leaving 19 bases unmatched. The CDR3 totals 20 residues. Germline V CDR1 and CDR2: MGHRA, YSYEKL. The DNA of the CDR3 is TGCGCCAGCAGCCAGGGAAGGACAGGGCCCAGAAAAACGAGCTCCTACGAGCAGTACGTC. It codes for CASSQGRTGPRKTSSYEQYV.

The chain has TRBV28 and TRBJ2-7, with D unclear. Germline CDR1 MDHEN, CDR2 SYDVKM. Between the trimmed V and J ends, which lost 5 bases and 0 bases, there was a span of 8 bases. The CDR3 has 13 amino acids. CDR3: CASSPPSSYEQYF. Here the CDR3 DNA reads TGTGCCAGCAGTCCTCCTAGCTCCTACGAGCAGTACTTC.

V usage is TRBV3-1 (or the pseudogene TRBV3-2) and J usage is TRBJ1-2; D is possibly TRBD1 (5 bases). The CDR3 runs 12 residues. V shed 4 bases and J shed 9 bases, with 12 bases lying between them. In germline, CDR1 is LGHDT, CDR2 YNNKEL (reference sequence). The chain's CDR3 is CASSPGARSYTF. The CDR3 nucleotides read TGTGCCAGCAGCCCTGGGGCTAGGAGCTACACCTTC.

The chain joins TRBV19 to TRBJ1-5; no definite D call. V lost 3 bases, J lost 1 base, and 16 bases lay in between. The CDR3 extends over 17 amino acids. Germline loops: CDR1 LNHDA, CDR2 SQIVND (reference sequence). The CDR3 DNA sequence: TGTGCCAGTAGTATGCGTTGGGAGGACGGGAGCAATCAGCCCCAGCATTTT. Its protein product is CASSMRWEDGSNQPQHF.

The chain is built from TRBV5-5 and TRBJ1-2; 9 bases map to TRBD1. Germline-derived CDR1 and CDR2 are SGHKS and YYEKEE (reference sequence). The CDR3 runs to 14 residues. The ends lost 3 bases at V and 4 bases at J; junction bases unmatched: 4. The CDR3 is CASSSGDRAYGYTF. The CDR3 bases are TGTGCCAGCAGCTCCGGGGACAGGGCCTATGGCTACACCTTC.

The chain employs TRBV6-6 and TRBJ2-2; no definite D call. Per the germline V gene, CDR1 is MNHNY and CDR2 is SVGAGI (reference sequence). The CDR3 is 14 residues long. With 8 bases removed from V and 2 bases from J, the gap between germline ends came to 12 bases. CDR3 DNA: TGTGCCAGCCGTCCAGAACTAAACACCGGGGAGCTGTTTTTT. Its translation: CASRPELNTGELFF.

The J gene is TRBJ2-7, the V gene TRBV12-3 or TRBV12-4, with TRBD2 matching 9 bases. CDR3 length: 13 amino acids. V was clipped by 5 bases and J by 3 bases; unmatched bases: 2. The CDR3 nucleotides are TGTGCCAGCAGTCCACTAGCGGGCTACGAGCAGTACTTC. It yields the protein CASSPLAGYEQYF.

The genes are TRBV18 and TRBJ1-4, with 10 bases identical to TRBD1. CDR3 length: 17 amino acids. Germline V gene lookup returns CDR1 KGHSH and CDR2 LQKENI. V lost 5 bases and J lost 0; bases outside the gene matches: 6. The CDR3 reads CASSTDRGPATNEKLFF. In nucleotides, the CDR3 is TGTGCCAGCTCAACAGACAGGGGGCCTGCAACTAATGAAAAACTGTTTTTT.

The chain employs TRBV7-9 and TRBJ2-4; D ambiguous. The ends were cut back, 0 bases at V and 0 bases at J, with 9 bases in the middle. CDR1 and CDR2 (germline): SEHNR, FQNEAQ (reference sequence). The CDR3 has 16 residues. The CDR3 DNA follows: TGTGCCAGCAGCTTAGCGCCGGTTCTAGCCAAAAACATTCAGTACTTC. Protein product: CASSLAPVLAKNIQYF. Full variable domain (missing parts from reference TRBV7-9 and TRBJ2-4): DTGVSQNPRHKITKRGQNVTFRCDPISEHNRLYWYRQTLGQGPEFLTYFQNEAQLEKSRLLSDRFSAERPKGSFSTLEIQRTEQGDSAMYLCASSLAPVLAKNIQYFGAGTRLSVL.

CDR3 sequence reads: CATSELLSSYNEQFF. The CDR3 DNA reads TGTGCCACCAGCGAACTATTAAGCTCCTACAATGAGCAGTTCTTC. J is TRBJ2-1 and V is TRBV15; D is undetermined. The CDR3 spans 15 residues. The V end lost 5 bases, the J end lost 0 bases, and 11 bases lay between the germline ends. Germline CDR1 reads LNHNV; CDR2 reads YYDKDF (reference sequence).

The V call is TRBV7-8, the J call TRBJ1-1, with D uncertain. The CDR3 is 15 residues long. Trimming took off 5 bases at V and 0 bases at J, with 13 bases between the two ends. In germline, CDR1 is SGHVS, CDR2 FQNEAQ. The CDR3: CASSRESQMNTEAFF. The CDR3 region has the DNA TGTGCCAGCAGCCGAGAATCACAGATGAACACTGAAGCTTTCTTT.

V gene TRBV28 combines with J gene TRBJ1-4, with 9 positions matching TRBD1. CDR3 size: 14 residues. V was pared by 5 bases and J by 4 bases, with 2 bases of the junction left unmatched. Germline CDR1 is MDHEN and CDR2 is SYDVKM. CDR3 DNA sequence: TGTGCCAGCAGTCAGGGACAGGGTAATGAAAAACTGTTTTTT. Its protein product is CASSQGQGNEKLFF.

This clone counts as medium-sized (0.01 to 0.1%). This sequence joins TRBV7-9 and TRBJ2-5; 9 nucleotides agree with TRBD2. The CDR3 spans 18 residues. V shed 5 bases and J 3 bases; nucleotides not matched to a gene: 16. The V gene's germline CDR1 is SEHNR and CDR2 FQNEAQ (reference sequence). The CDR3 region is CASSPKGRTSGLEETQYF. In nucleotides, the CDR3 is TGTGCCAGCAGCCCCAAGGGGCGCACTAGCGGGTTGGAAGAGACCCAGTACTTC.

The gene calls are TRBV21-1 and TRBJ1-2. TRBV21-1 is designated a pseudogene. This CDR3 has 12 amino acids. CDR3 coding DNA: TGTGCCAGGACGGGGGGTTTATGCGGCTACACCTTC. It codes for CARTGGLCGYTF.